The 15 T cell receptor beta chains reported below all come from one sample, sequenced in a study of shared T cell receptors in the human thymus. Only in-frame clones appear in the TCRdb table, and some are missing; sequencing was by immunoSEQ multiplex PCR. The table shows around 730,000 clones, with 75% to 90% occurring only once. This sample was also put to use in a study of human thymus T cells.

Input material: thymocytes. All receptors derive from a girl less than two years old with a congenital heart defect.

The rearrangement links TRBV5-1 to TRBJ1-4, with D possibly TRBD1 on 5 matching bases. This CDR3 has 16 residues. CDR1 is SGHRS and CDR2 is YFSETQ in the germline V gene. Trimming pared 4 bases from V and 8 bases from J, leaving 21 bases between. This CDR3 is CASSAGGGRGREKLFF. CDR3 coding DNA: TGCGCCAGCAGCGCCGGCGGGGGGAGGGGCCGGGAAAAACTGTTTTTT.

This clone was counted between two and nine times. This chain connects TRBV7-6 to TRBJ1-4, with D possibly being TRBD1 (6 bases). From germline, CDR1 is SGHVS and CDR2 FNYEAQ. The V and J ends lost 2 bases and 8 bases respectively, with 27 bases between them. The CDR3 is 19 amino acids. Here the CDR3 reads CASSLWGRDKSIFPEKLFF. The CDR3, as DNA: TGTGCCAGCAGCTTATGGGGTCGGGACAAGAGCATATTCCCGGAAAAACTGTTTTTT.

The CDR3 region has the DNA TGTGCCAGCAGTGGCGTGGGCAGGGGCTCAGCTGGCTACACCTTC. This translates into CASSGVGRGSAGYTF. The chain carries TRBV6-5 and TRBJ1-2; weak D call: TRBD1 (6 bases). Trimming removed 5 bases from V and 7 bases from J, with 20 bases in between. The CDR3 runs to 15 residues. CDR1 is MNHEY and CDR2 is SVGAGI in the germline V gene.

The rearrangement links TRBV5-1 to TRBJ2-2; 15 positions agree with TRBD2. Per the germline V gene, CDR1 is SGHRS and CDR2 is YFSETQ. Trimming took 4 bases from V and 6 from J; bases not matched to a gene: 16. The CDR3 has 20 residues. The chain's CDR3 is CASSIGTSGGSIYSAGELFF. CDR3 sequence (DNA): TGCGCCAGCAGCATCGGGACTAGCGGGGGGTCGATTTATTCAGCCGGGGAGCTGTTTTTT.

This clone showed up just a few times. The rearrangement uses TRBV6-7 and TRBJ1-5; D is uncertain. Being an ORF, TRBV6-7 has a function that is uncertain. Trimming left V 4 bases short and J 4 bases short, with 20 bases between. The CDR3 totals 17 residues. Written as DNA, the CDR3 is TGTGCCAGCAGTTCGTCCGTGGCCCTCAACGGGAATCAGCCCCAGCATTTT. Residues: CASSSSVALNGNQPQHF.

The chain has TRBV13 and TRBJ2-5; D may be TRBD2 (5 bases). V dropped 7 bases and J dropped 5 bases, with 14 bases sitting between them. Germline V gives CDR1 PRHDT, CDR2 FYEKMQ (reference sequence). The CDR3 length is 13 residues. The DNA of the CDR3 is TGTGCCAGCAAAGCCGGACTGGTTGAGACCCAGTACTTC. This encodes CASKAGLVETQYF.

The rearrangement links TRBV15 to TRBJ1-2; perhaps TRBD1 as D (5 bases). This CDR3 has 15 residues. V was clipped by 0 bases and J by 5 bases, with 13 bases between them. Germline V gene sequence: CDR1 LNHNV, CDR2 YYDKDF (reference sequence). DNA of the CDR3: TGTGCCACCAGCAGAGATGCATTCCAGGGATATGGCTACACCTTC. Protein product: CATSRDAFQGYGYTF.

V is TRBV6-5 and J is TRBJ1-5, with a possible D match to TRBD1 (5 bases). CDR3 size: 12 residues. Germline V gene lookup returns CDR1 MNHEY and CDR2 SVGAGI. DNA of the CDR3: TGTCCCCCCCAGGGCCTAGTTCAGCCCCAGCATTTT. This sequence encodes CPPQGLVQPQHF.

This chain connects TRBV9 to TRBJ2-7; D is possibly TRBD2 (6 bases). V was pared by 0 bases and J by 3 bases, with 10 bases between. The germline CDR1 and CDR2 sequences are SGDLS and YYNGEE. The CDR3 consists of 14 residues. The CDR3 reads CASSVGEEHYEQYF. In DNA form, the CDR3 reads TGTGCCAGCAGCGTAGGGGAGGAACACTACGAGCAGTACTTC.

CDR3 in DNA: TGTGCCAGTAGCCAGAAAGCGGACAGGGTCTCTCAACGTTCACCCCTCCACTTT. Translating it yields CASSQKADRVSQRSPLHF. The J gene is TRBJ1-6, the V gene TRBV19, with 8 bases lining up with TRBD1. J was trimmed by 9 bases and V by 6 bases; bases with no gene match: 19. This CDR3 contains 18 residues. The germline CDR1 and CDR2 sequences are LNHDA and SQIVND (reference sequence).

This chain connects TRBV27 to TRBJ2-7, with 7 positions matching TRBD1. With 4 bases clipped from V and 2 bases from J, the junction kept 5 bases outside the gene matches. The CDR3 spans 14 residues. Germline V gene sequence: CDR1 MNHEY, CDR2 SMNVEV (reference sequence). The CDR3 loop is CASSWMGQTYEQYF. CDR3 nucleotide sequence: TGTGCCAGCAGTTGGATGGGACAGACCTACGAGCAGTACTTC.

This sequence joins TRBV11-2 and TRBJ1-2; no firm D call. The CDR3 is 14 residues long. The ends were cut back, 5 bases at V and 7 bases at J, with 17 bases in the middle. Germline assignment: CDR1 SGHAT and CDR2 FQNNGV. CDR3 sequence: CASSPPEGPSGYTF. In nucleotides, the CDR3 is TGTGCCAGCAGCCCCCCTGAGGGTCCAAGTGGCTACACCTTC.

The chain combines TRBV7-2 with TRBJ1-5; D is unresolved. Germline values: CDR1 SGHTA, CDR2 FQGNSA. This CDR3 contains 16 residues. Trimming stripped 3 bases from V and 9 bases from J, with 21 bases between. The CDR3 spells CASSFWGGTRAWPQHF. Here the CDR3 DNA reads TGTGCCAGCAGCTTTTGGGGAGGCACAAGGGCTTGGCCCCAGCATTTT.

The chain joins TRBV28 to TRBJ2-7; D perhaps matches TRBD2 (5 bases). Per the germline V gene, CDR1 is MDHEN and CDR2 is SYDVKM. The V end lost 6 bases, the J end lost 4 bases, and 13 bases lay between the germline ends. The CDR3 contains 13 residues. The CDR3 is CASSPVRAYEQYF. The CDR3 DNA reads as TGTGCCAGCAGCCCGGTGCGGGCGTACGAGCAGTACTTC.

The chain uses TRBV5-1 and TRBJ2-3, with D perhaps TRBD2 (5 bases). Germline-derived CDR1 and CDR2 are SGHRS and YFSETQ. This CDR3 spans 15 amino acids. V shed 5 bases and J shed 2 bases, with 15 bases lying between them. CDR3 loop: CASRRLSGDTDTQYF. Here the CDR3 DNA reads TGCGCCAGCAGACGACTATCCGGGGACACAGATACGCAGTATTTT.